This is a list of T cell receptor beta chains from one sample in a study of cytotoxic CD8 clonotypes in ibrutinib-treated CLL. Sequenced by immunoSEQ multiplex PCR; TCRdb stores in-frame clones only, minus some. The sample gives roughly 150,000 clones, approximately 80% of which show up once; 3.5% to 5.5% is in the top ten. The sample here was PBMCs, taken after 24 months of ibrutinib treatment. The receptors were gathered from a human donor with chronic lymphocytic leukemia. CDR3s include the opening cysteine and the closing phenylalanine or tryptophan. Fields, in order: V gene, clone size, D gene, J gene, CDR3 DNA, CDR3 protein. D genes are given only for firm matches. Part of the rows lack a size; the others show once, few, many or a class for expanded clones.

TRBV6-6,.,TRBD1,TRBJ2-7,TGTGCCAGCAGTAAAAAACAGGGGTTGGAGCAGTACTTC,CASSKKQGLEQYF
TRBV6-1,.,.,TRBJ2-6,TGTGCCAGCAGTGACCGGCACCCGAGGGGTACTGGGGCCAACGTCCTGACTTTC,CASSDRHPRGTGANVLTF
TRBV18,.,TRBD2,TRBJ2-5,TGTGCCAGCTCACCACCTAGCGGGGCCCAAGAGACCCAGTACTTC,CASSPPSGAQETQYF
TRBV14,.,.,TRBJ2-7,TGTGCCAGCAGCCGAACAGGGTACGAGCAGTACTTC,CASSRTGYEQYF
TRBV19,.,.,TRBJ1-3,TGTGCCAGTAGGGCCCCAACTTCTGGAAACACCATATATTTT,CASRAPTSGNTIYF
TRBV28,.,.,TRBJ2-7,TGTGCCAGCAGTTTGTTGACTCCTTACGAGCAGTACTTC,CASSLLTPYEQYF
TRBV10-3,.,TRBD1,TRBJ1-5,TGTGCCATTCAACCCACAGGGGGTAATCAGCCCCAGCATTTT,CAIQPTGGNQPQHF
TRBV6-5,.,.,TRBJ1-2,TGTGCCAGCAGTTTAGGACCGGCCTATGGCGGCTACACCTTC,CASSLGPAYGGYTF
TRBV4-2,.,.,TRBJ2-7,TGTGCCAGCAGCCAAGAGCCGGCAGGGTTCAGCTACGAGCAGTACTTC,CASSQEPAGFSYEQYF
TRBV27,.,TRBD1,TRBJ2-1,TGTGCCAGCAGTTCTTCCGGGACAGGGCGGAATGAGCAGTTCTTC,CASSSSGTGRNEQFF
TRBV27,.,.,TRBJ2-1,TGTGCCAGCAGTTCCGCCCCTAGATACAATGAGCAGTTCTTC,CASSSAPRYNEQFF
TRBV6-6,.,TRBD1,TRBJ1-2,TGTGCCAGCACTATGAGACAGGGGAGGCTCGGCTACACCTTC,CASTMRQGRLGYTF
TRBV15,.,.,TRBJ2-5,TGTGCCACCAGCAGAGATAGGGTAGTTAAAGCTCTATCGGAGACCCAGTACTTC,CATSRDRVVKALSETQYF
TRBV7-6,.,.,TRBJ2-2,TGTGCCAGCAGCTTAATGAGGAACACCGGGGAGCTGTTTTTT,CASSLMRNTGELFF
TRBV5-8,once,.,TRBJ1-5,TGTGCCAGCAGCTTTCCGGGACAAAGAAATCAGCCCCAGCATTTT,CASSFPGQRNQPQHF
TRBV4-1,.,.,TRBJ1-6,TGCGCCAGCAGCCCAGCCCAGGGAGCAACCAATTCACCCCTCCACTTT,CASSPAQGATNSPLHF
TRBV7-8,.,.,TRBJ2-5,TGTGCCAGCGCCCAGAGGATGGGGCGGGAGACCCAGTACTTC,CASAQRMGRETQYF
TRBV7-9,.,.,TRBJ2-1,TGTGCCAGCAGCCGGGGGACTGAGCAGTTCTTC,CASSRGTEQFF
TRBV11-3,.,.,TRBJ2-1,TGTGCCAGCAGCTTACCCCCAAAGATCGGGGGGTTCTTC,CASSLPPKIGGFF
TRBV6-4,few,.,TRBJ2-4,TGTGCCAGCAGATCCCGGGGAGCCAAAAACATTCAGTACTTC,CASRSRGAKNIQYF
TRBV19,.,TRBD2,TRBJ2-3,TGTGCCAGTAGCTCCCGACTAGCGAGGCCATCTCCCACAGATACGCAGTATTTT,CASSSRLARPSPTDTQYF
TRBV27,.,.,TRBJ2-3,TGTGCCAGCAGTTCCCCATATAGTTTTACGCAGTATTTT,CASSSPYSFTQYF
TRBV7-9,.,.,TRBJ1-1,TGTGCCAGCAGCTTAGCGACCTTCAACACTGAAGCTTTCTTT,CASSLATFNTEAFF
TRBV6-1,.,.,TRBJ2-6,TGTGCCAGCAAGGACGGCGACCATGGGGCCAACGTCCTGACTTTC,CASKDGDHGANVLTF
TRBV7-9,.,.,TRBJ2-3,TGTGCCAGCAGCCCAGTTGGGGGCCCAAATACGCAGTATTTT,CASSPVGGPNTQYF
TRBV4-2,.,TRBD2,TRBJ2-3,TGTGCCAGCAGCCAAGATTTGGCTAGCGGGTCTCTCACAGATACGCAGTATTTT,CASSQDLASGSLTDTQYF
TRBV7-2,.,.,TRBJ2-2,TGTGCCAGCAGCCGAGCTCCGACACTGAACACCGGGGAGCTGTTTTTT,CASSRAPTLNTGELFF
TRBV18,.,TRBD1,TRBJ1-5,TGTGCCAGCTCACGTTCCGGGACAGGGGGTGTAAGCAATCAGCCCCAGCATTTT,CASSRSGTGGVSNQPQHF
TRBV19,.,.,TRBJ1-4,TGTGCCAGTAGTCGGAGAGGGGATGAAAAACTGTTTTTT,CASSRRGDEKLFF
TRBV12-5,.,TRBD1,TRBJ2-1,TGTGCTAGTGGTCTGGACAGGGGGGACAATGAGCAGTTCTTC,CASGLDRGDNEQFF
TRBV11-2,.,TRBD2,TRBJ2-1,TGTGCCAGCAGACTAGCGGGAGGTTCGGATGAGCAGTTCTTC,CASRLAGGSDEQFF
TRBV4-3,once,.,TRBJ2-7,TGCGCCAGCAGCCAGGGGATTTCTCCTGGCGAGCAGTACTTC,CASSQGISPGEQYF
TRBV2,.,TRBD2,TRBJ2-3,TGTGCCACGGCGGGAGATACAGATACGCAGTATTTT,CATAGDTDTQYF
TRBV11-2,once,.,TRBJ2-1,TGTGCCAGCAGCTTATCCCCCCAGGGCGAAGATGAGCAGTTCTTC,CASSLSPQGEDEQFF
TRBV5-4,.,TRBD1,TRBJ1-2,TGTGCCAGCAGCGCACCCGGGACAGGGAACGGCTACACCTTC,CASSAPGTGNGYTF
TRBV7-3,few,.,TRBJ2-2,TGTGCCAGCAGCTTAAACACCGGGGAGCTGTTTTTT,CASSLNTGELFF
TRBV6-6,once,.,TRBJ2-7,TGTGCCAGCAGTTACGGGACTGACAGCTCCTACGAGCAGTACTTC,CASSYGTDSSYEQYF
TRBV18,.,.,TRBJ1-1,TGTGCCAGCTCACCGGGGGTTACTGAAGCTTTCTTT,CASSPGVTEAFF
TRBV4-2,once,TRBD2,TRBJ2-1,TGTGCCAGCAGCCCTCAGGCGGGAAGCGGGGGGAAAGGTGAGCAGTTCTTC,CASSPQAGSGGKGEQFF
TRBV9,once,TRBD2,TRBJ2-7,TGTGCCAGCAGCGCCCGACGGGGGGATCGGCAGTACTTC,CASSARRGDRQYF
TRBV30,many,.,TRBJ1-1,TGTGCCTGGAGTGACGGCAGGTCGAACACTGAAGCTTTCTTT,CAWSDGRSNTEAFF